This paragraph reports one T cell receptor (beta chain). In its sample, this clone was seen once. Its binding antigen is unknown. Per-nucleotide qualities are absent, and no much larger clonotype sits a single base away. V and J are trimmed by 3 bases and 2 bases, and the gene matches miss 5 bases of the junction. Via the germline V gene, CDR1 is SGDLS and CDR2 YYNGEE. Including the terminal cysteine and phenylalanine, the CDR3 comprises 14 residues. The retained sequence is limited to the CDR3, 42 bases, with the frame set at the first base. This entry comes from a study of blood T cell repertoires in COVID-19 (dated by TCRdb to about 2020). For the study in its entirety: Samples covering the acute and convalescent phases of COVID-19 were provided by collaborators in the United States, Italy and Spain. The material from the prospective study consisted of cDNA or gDNA derived from T cells, B-cell-depleted T cells, or PBMCs. The dataset comprised deeply sampled blood TCRbeta repertoires from subjects exposed to, actively infected with, or recovered from COVID-19. The repertoires were made available in a free public database intended to serve as a resource for research on the immune response to SARS-CoV-2. Samples came from the ongoing ImmuneRACE study (first 160 participants) plus 1,254 subjects from 6 global collaborators. Sample metadata almost always included a de-identified subject ID, COVID-19 status, age in years and sex. Where HLA class I and class II types were available, the types were taken from metadata supplied by the sample provider, not from assay-based typing. On the study overall, not on this receptor specifically: Clinical and demographic metadata were provided uncurated, with the amount varying by source and participant.

The immunoSEQ Assay, a bias-controlled multiplex PCR, was used to amplify TCRbeta CDR3 regions from genomic DNA. Regarding the original processing steps: Within the assay, amplification of reference gene primers was used to estimate how many nucleated cells each sample contained. To quantify the absolute abundance of each unique TCRbeta CDR3 rearrangement, sequence reads were collapsed and filtered. For each sample, productive Simpson clonality was calculated as the square root of Simpson's diversity index over productive rearrangements. TCRdb took over this immuneACCESS table, retaining in-frame rearrangements with V and J assigned. Such tables are incomplete; in checked studies, under half of the missing clones stem from an unresolved V gene, and the remainder is unexplained. V and J calls and clone size are copied from that table; D and trimming were computed from the DNA. The sample table contains under 250,000 clones; only one count was recorded for about nine tenths of them. The ten largest clones take up 6.5% of the sample.

Samples from volunteer blood donors who had recovered from COVID-19 were contributed by a second Seattle source. Collaborating institutions collected whole blood in K2EDTA tubes following their own protocols. Collaborator samples were shipped for TCRbeta analysis as frozen whole blood, isolated PBMCs, or DNA extracted from either sample type. The sequencing input was peripheral blood. The TCR originated in a man between 60 and 75 years old who had recovered from COVID-19. The sequence links TRBV9 to TRBJ2-7; 7 of the junction bases match TRBD2. The nucleotide sequence is TGTGCCAGCAGCGGGGCTAGCGGAACCTACGAGCAGTACTTC. It translates as CASSGASGTYEQYF. The CDR3, completed at both ends by the reference TRBV9 and TRBJ2-7 genes, gives the full variable domain DSGVTQTPKHLITATGQRVTLRCSPRSGDLSVYWYQQSLDQGLQFLIQYYNGEERAKGNILERFSAQQFPDLHSELNLSSLELGDSALYFCASSGASGTYEQYFGPGTRLTVT.